Below, one TCR beta chain is given with its context. This sample was included in a study of T cell changes during pregnancy in multiple sclerosis. Trimming left V 1 base short and J 4 bases short, with 10 bases between. Germline V gene data show CDR1 as MGHRA and CDR2 as YSYEKL. The CDR3 sequence is 15 residues long. TCRdb keeps only in-frame clones here, not all; method: immunoSEQ multiplex PCR. The data contain some 43,000 clones, roughly 88% of them seen just once; the ten biggest clones take up roughly 1.5%. The rearrangement uses TRBV4-1 and TRBJ2-2, with D perhaps matching TRBD2 (6 bases). The specimen comprised peripheral blood, sampled in the first trimester of pregnancy. The receptor was derived from a female donor in good health, enrolled as a control in a pregnancy study. The CDR3 reads CASSQGWGVTGELFF. The CDR3 nucleotides are TGCGCCAGCAGCCAAGGTTGGGGGGTCACCGGGGAGCTGTTTTTT.